This T cell receptor beta chain was identified in a study of blood T cells in healthy people across ages. There are many counts of this clonotype. As yet, its antigen is unknown. Through a sample-barcoded 5' primer and a J-beta primer mix, a second PCR was run for 7 to 11 cycles. TCRdb re-derived calls from the 5' RACE reads in MiXCR, one entry per CDR3 protein. The repertoire holds hundreds of thousands of distinct CDR3 sequences, with about half as singletons. Germline values: CDR1 SGHRS, CDR2 YFSETQ. The CDR3 loop spans 16 amino acids. The junction had 5 bases not matched to a gene; V was cut back by 0 bases and J by 1 base. Broader study findings: Fewer expanded clones and more diversity marked long-lived versus aged donors. CMV infection status of these donors was not known. In these data, TCR beta diversity tracked strongly with naive T cell percentage. Per million T cells, the diversity of TCR beta decreased roughly linearly as age advanced.

The chain recombines TRBV5-1 with TRBJ2-3; 7 nucleotides line up with TRBD1. This receptor was taken from a man older than 75 in good health. Sequenced: blood. The CDR3 loop reads CASSLAPQGRTDTQYF. The CDR3 region has the DNA TGCGCCAGCAGCTTGGCCCCACAGGGGCGCACAGATACGCAGTATTTT.